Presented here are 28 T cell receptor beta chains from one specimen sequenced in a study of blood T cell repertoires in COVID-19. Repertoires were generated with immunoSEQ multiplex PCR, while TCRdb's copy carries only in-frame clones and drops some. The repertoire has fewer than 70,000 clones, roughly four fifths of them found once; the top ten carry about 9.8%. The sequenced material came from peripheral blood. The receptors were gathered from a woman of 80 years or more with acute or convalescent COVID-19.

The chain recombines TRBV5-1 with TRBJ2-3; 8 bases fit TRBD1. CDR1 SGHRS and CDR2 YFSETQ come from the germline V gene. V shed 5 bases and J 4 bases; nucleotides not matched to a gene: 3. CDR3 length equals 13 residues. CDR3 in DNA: TGCGCCAGCAGGCAGACAGGGGCAGATACGCAGTATTTT. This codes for CASRQTGADTQYF.

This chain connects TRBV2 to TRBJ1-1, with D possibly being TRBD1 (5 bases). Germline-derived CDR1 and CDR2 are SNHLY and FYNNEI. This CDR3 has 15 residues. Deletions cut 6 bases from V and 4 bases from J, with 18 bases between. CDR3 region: CASSSVGGGSTEAFF. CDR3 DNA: TGTGCCAGCAGCTCCGTCGGGGGGGGGAGCACTGAAGCTTTCTTT.

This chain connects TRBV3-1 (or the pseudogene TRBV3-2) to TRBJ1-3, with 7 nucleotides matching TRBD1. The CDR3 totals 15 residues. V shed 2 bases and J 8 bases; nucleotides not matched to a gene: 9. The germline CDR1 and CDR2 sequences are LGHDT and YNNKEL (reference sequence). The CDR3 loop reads CASSQPNKGADTIYF. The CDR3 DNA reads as TGTGCCAGCAGCCAACCAAACAAGGGGGCGGACACCATATATTTT.

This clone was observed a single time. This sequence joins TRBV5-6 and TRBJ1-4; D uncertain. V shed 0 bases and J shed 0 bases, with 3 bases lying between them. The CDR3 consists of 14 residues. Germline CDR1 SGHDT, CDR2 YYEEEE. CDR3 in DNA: TGTGCCAGCAGCTTGGGCGCAACTAATGAAAAACTGTTTTTT. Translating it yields CASSLGATNEKLFF.

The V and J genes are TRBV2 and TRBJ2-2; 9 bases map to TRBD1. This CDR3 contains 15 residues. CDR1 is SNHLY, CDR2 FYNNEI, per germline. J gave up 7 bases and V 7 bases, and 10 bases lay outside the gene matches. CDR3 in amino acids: CASTPTTGGNGELFF. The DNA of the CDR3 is TGTGCCAGCACCCCGACGACAGGGGGGAACGGGGAGCTGTTTTTT.

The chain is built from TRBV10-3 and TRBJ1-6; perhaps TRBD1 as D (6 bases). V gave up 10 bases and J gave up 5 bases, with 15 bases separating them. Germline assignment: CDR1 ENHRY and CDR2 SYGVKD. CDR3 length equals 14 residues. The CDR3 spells CATAKDSDNSPLHF. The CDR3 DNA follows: TGTGCCACCGCGAAGGACAGCGATAATTCACCCCTCCACTTT.

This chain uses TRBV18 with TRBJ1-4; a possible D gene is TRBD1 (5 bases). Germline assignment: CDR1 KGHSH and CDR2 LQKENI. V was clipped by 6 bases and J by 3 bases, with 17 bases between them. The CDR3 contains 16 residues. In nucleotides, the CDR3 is TGTGCCAGCTCCCAACAACCCGGGGGGTCTAATGAAAAACTGTTTTTT. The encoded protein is CASSQQPGGSNEKLFF.

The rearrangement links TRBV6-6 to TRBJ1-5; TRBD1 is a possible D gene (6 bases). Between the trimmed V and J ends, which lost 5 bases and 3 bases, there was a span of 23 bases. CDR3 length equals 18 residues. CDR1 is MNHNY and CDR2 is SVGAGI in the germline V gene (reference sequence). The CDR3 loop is CASSLRAPGQTYNQPQHF. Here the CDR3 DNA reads TGTGCCAGCAGTCTTAGAGCCCCGGGACAAACCTACAATCAGCCCCAGCATTTT.

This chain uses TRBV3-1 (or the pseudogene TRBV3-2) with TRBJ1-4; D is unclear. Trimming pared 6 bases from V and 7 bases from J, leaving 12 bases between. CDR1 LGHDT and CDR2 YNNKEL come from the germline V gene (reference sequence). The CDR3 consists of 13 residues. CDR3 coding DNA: TGTGCCAGCAGTCGTCTAGGCAGTGAAAAACTGTTTTTT. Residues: CASSRLGSEKLFF.

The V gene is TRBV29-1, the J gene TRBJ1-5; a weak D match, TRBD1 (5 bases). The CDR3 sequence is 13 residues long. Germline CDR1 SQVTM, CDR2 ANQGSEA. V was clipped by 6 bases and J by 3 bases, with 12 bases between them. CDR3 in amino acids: CSVGDSYNQPQHF. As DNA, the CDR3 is TGCAGCGTCGGTGACAGTTACAATCAGCCCCAGCATTTT.

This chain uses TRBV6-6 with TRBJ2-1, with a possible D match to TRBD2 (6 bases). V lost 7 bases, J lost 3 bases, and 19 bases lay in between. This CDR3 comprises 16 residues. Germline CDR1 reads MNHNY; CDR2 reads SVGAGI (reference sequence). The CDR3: CASTSKTGTHYNEQFF. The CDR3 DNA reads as TGTGCCAGCACCTCTAAGACCGGGACTCACTACAATGAGCAGTTCTTC.

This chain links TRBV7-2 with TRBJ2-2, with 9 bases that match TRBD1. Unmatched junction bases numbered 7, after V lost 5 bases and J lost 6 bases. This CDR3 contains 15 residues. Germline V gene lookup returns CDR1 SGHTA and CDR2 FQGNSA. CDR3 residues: CASSPGGQGPGELFF. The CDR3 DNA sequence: TGTGCCAGCAGCCCAGGGGGACAGGGACCCGGGGAGCTGTTTTTT.

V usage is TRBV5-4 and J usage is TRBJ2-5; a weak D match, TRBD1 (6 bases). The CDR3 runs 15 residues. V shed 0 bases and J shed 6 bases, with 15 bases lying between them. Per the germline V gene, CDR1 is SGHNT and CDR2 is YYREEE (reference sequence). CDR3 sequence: CASSLAQQGFKTQYF. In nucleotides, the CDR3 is TGTGCCAGCAGCTTGGCCCAACAGGGTTTTAAGACCCAGTACTTC.

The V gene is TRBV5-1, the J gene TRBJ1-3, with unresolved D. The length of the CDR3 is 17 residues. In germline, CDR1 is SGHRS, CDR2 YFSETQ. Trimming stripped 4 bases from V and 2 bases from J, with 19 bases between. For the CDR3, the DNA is TGCGCCAGCAGCCCATGGCTGGGTTCTGGGCCTGGAAACACCATATATTTT. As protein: CASSPWLGSGPGNTIYF.

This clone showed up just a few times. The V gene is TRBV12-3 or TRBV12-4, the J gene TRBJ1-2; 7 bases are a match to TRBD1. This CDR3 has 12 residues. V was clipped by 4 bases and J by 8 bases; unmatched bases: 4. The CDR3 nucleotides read TGTGCCAGCAGTTCTACAGGGGAAGGCTACACCTTC. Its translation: CASSSTGEGYTF.

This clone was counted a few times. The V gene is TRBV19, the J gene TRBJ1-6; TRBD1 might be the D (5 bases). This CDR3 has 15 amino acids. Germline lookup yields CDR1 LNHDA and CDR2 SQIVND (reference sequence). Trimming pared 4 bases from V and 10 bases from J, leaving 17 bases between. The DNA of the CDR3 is TGTGCCAGTAGTAGTGGGGCGGCCGTCAGGTCACCCCTCCACTTT. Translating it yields CASSSGAAVRSPLHF.

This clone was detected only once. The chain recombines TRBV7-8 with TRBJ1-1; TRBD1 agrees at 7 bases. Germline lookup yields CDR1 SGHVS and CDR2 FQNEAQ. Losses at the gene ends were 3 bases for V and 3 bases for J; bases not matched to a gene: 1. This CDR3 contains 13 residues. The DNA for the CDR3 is TGTGCCAGCAGCTTTCAGGGGGACACTGAAGCTTTCTTT. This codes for CASSFQGDTEAFF.

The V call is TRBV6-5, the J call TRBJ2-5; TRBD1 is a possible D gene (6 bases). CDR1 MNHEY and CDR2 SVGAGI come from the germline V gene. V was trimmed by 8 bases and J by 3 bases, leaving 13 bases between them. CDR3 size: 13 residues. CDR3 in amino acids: CASVQGDEETQYF. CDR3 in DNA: TGTGCCAGCGTACAGGGAGACGAAGAGACCCAGTACTTC.

The CDR3 reads CASSLERTGEGTEAFF. CDR3 DNA sequence: TGCGCCAGCAGCTTGGAGAGGACAGGGGAGGGCACTGAAGCTTTCTTT. The chain joins TRBV5-1 to TRBJ1-1, with TRBD1 matching 9 bases. The CDR3 has 16 amino acids. Germline CDR1 reads SGHRS; CDR2 reads YFSETQ. The V segment lost 0 bases and the J segment 4 bases; nucleotides outside the gene matches: 7.

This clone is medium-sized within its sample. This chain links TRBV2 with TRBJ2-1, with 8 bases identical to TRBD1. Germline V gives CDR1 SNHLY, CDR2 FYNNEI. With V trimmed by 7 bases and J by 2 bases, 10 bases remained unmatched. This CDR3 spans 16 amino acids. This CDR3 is CASMEGQASPYNEQFF. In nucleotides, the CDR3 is TGTGCCAGCATGGAGGGACAGGCAAGCCCCTACAATGAGCAGTTCTTC.

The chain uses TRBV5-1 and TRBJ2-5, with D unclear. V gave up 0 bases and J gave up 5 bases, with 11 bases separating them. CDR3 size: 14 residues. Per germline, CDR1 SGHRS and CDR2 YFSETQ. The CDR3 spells CASSLGQVVETQYF. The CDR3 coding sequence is TGCGCCAGCAGCTTGGGGCAGGTGGTCGAGACCCAGTACTTC.

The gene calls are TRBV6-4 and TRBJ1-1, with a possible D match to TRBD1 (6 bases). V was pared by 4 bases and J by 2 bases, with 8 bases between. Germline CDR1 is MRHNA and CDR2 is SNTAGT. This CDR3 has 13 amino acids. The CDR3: CASSATGNTEAFF. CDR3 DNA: TGTGCCAGCAGTGCGACAGGAAACACTGAAGCTTTCTTT.

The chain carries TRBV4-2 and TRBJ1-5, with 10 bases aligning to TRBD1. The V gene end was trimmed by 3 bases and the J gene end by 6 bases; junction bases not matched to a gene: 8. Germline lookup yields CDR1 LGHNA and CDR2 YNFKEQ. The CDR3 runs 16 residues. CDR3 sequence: CASSQAGTGEFQPQHF. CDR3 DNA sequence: TGTGCCAGCAGCCAGGCCGGGACAGGGGAATTTCAGCCCCAGCATTTT.

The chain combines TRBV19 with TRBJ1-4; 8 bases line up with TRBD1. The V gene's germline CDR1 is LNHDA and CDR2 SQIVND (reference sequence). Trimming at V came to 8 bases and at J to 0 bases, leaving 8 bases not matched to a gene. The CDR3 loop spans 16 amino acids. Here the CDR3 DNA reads TGTGCCAGTGGGGGGACAGGCATTGCAACTAATGAAAAACTGTTTTTT. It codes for CASGGTGIATNEKLFF.

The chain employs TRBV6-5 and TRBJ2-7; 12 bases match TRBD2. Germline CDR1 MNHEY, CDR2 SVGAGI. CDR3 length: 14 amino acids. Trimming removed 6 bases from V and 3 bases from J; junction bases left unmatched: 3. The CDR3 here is CASSRLAGVYEQYF. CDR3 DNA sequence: TGTGCCAGCAGCCGACTAGCGGGGGTCTACGAGCAGTACTTC.

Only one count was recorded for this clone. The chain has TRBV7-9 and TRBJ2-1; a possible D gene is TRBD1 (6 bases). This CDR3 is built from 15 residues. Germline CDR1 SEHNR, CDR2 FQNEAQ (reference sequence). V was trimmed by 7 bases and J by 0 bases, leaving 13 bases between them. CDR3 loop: CASNPGVSSYNEQFF. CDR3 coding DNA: TGTGCCAGCAATCCAGGGGTCAGCTCCTACAATGAGCAGTTCTTC.

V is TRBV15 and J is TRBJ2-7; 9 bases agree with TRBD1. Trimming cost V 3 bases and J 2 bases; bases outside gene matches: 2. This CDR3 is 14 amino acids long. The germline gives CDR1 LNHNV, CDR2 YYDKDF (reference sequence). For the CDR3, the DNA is TGTGCCACCAGCAGGGGACAGGGAACCTACGAGCAGTACTTC. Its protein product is CATSRGQGTYEQYF. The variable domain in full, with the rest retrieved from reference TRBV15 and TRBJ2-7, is DAMVIQNPRYQVTQFGKPVTLSCSQTLNHNVMYWYQQKSSQAPKLLFHYYDKDFNNEADTPDNFQSRRPNTSFCFLDIRSPGLGDTAMYLCATSRGQGTYEQYFGPGTRLTVT.

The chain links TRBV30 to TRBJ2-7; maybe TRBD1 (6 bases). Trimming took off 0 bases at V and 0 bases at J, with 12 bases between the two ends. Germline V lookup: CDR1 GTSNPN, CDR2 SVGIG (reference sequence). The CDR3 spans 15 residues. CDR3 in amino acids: CAWSVGGISSYEQYF. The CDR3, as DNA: TGTGCCTGGAGTGTAGGGGGAATTTCCTCCTACGAGCAGTACTTC.